The 10 T cell receptor beta chains reported below all come from one sample, sequenced in a study of T cells in Graves' hyperthyroidism and ophthalmopathy (dated by TCRdb to the late 2010s). The library was generated by multiplex PCR. The sequencer listed for this sample is Illumina HiSeq 2000. The TCR beta CDR3 regions were amplified from RNA transcripts. A first-round RT-PCR of the TCR CDR3 used the HTBI primer set with the Qiagen OneStep RT-PCR kit. TCRdb applied fastp at Q25 and MiXCR to the public reads, then kept only in-frame beta chains. Each entry merges the rows of one CDR3 protein and shows their most common DNA and genes. Across this sample there are roughly 200,000 distinct CDR3 sequences, with around 20% seen only once. The leading ten clones occupy about 45% of the sample. The sequenced material came from blood. These receptors were taken from a man in his forties with Graves' hyperthyroidism.

This clonotype has a single count. This may arise from a read error, as a much more abundant clone is one base away. The rearrangement joins TRBV18 to TRBJ1-2, with D uncertain. CDR3 length: 14 amino acids. Trimming took off 6 bases at V and 4 bases at J, with 15 bases between the two ends. Germline loops: CDR1 KGHSH, CDR2 LQKENI. CDR3 sequence reads: CASSSSQEAYGYTF. CDR3 nucleotide sequence: TGTGCCAGCTCGTCGTCCCAAGAGGCCTATGGCTACACCTTC.

This clonotype was detected ten times or more. This chain connects TRBV7-2 to TRBJ2-1; D possibly corresponds to TRBD1 (5 bases). Germline CDR1 SGHTA, CDR2 FQGNSA. There are 12 residues in the CDR3. V dropped 3 bases and J dropped 12 bases, with 12 bases sitting between them. DNA for the CDR3: TGTGCCAGCAGCTTGACCGAAAGGGGGCAGTTCTTC. Protein sequence: CASSLTERGQFF.

This clonotype was counted at least ten times. The chain recombines TRBV18 with TRBJ2-5, with 7 nucleotides matching TRBD1. Germline CDR1 KGHSH, CDR2 LQKENI. The CDR3 contains 13 residues. Trimming cost V 5 bases and J 5 bases; bases outside gene matches: 5. The CDR3 DNA is TGTGCCAGCTCAACAGGGGCGGATGAGACCCAGTACTTC. Protein: CASSTGADETQYF.

This clonotype has ten or more counts. The V gene is TRBV3-1, the J gene TRBJ1-6; 8 bases are shared with TRBD1. V was clipped by 3 bases and J by 9 bases; unmatched bases: 4. The CDR3 consists of 14 residues. CDR1 is LGHDT and CDR2 is YNNKEL in the germline V gene (reference sequence). The CDR3 here is CASSQGQVGSPLHF. The CDR3 region has the DNA TGTGCCAGCAGCCAGGGACAGGTCGGTTCACCCCTCCACTTT.

This clonotype occurred many times. The chain has TRBV11-1 and TRBJ1-1; TRBD1 might be the D (5 bases). V lost 5 bases, J lost 7 bases, and 14 bases lay in between. Germline V gene sequence: CDR1 SGHAT, CDR2 FQDESV (reference sequence). The CDR3 loop spans 13 amino acids. CDR3 in DNA: TGTGCCAGCAGCCTTGGGACCGGGCGTGAAGCTTTCTTT. This sequence encodes CASSLGTGREAFF.

This clonotype was picked up many times. This chain links TRBV6-1 with TRBJ2-1, with 10 bases lining up with TRBD1. The V and J ends lost 5 bases and 8 bases, in that order; junction bases with no gene match: 9. Germline CDR1 and CDR2: MNHNS and SASEGT. The CDR3 length is 15 residues. For the CDR3, the DNA is TGTGCCAGCAGTATCCGGGACAGGGGATGGGATGAGCAGTTCTTC. This codes for CASSIRDRGWDEQFF.

This chain links TRBV5-5 with TRBJ1-1; no reliable D call. The CDR3 has 14 amino acids. The V end lost 4 bases, the J end lost 0 bases, and 10 bases lay between the germline ends. The germline gives CDR1 SGHKS, CDR2 YYEKEE (reference sequence). DNA for the CDR3: TGTGCCAGCAGCCACAAGACTTTGAACACTGAAGCTTTCTTT. It codes for CASSHKTLNTEAFF.

This clonotype was observed at least ten times. The V call is TRBV28, the J call TRBJ1-2, with D tentatively TRBD1 (5 bases). Germline CDR1 and CDR2: MDHEN and SYDVKM. V was trimmed by 10 bases and J by 2 bases, leaving 17 bases between them. The CDR3 runs 14 residues. The CDR3 DNA reads TGTGCCATCACCGCCGGGGGTTTGAACTATGGCTACACCTTC. Translation gives CAITAGGLNYGYTF.

A word on this clonotype: A read error may be the cause here, since a much bigger clone is one base away. The chain joins TRBV12-3 or TRBV12-4 to TRBJ1-1; a weak D match, TRBD1 (5 bases). V lost 7 bases and J 10 bases, leaving 13 bases between the germline ends. This CDR3 spans 11 amino acids. This CDR3 is CASTYGGIAFF. CDR3 bases: TGTGCCAGCACCTATGGGGGAATAGCTTTCTTT.

This clonotype was seen repeatedly, ten times or more. The gene calls are TRBV6-1 and TRBJ2-5, with D perhaps assigned TRBD1 or TRBD2 (5 bases each). The CDR3 is made up of 14 amino acids. CDR1 MNHNS and CDR2 SASEGT come from the germline V gene. V shed 7 bases and J shed 4 bases, with 16 bases lying between them. The CDR3 DNA reads TGTGCCAGCAAGAGGGACCAGGGTCCAGAGACCCAGTACTTC. This translates into CASKRDQGPETQYF.